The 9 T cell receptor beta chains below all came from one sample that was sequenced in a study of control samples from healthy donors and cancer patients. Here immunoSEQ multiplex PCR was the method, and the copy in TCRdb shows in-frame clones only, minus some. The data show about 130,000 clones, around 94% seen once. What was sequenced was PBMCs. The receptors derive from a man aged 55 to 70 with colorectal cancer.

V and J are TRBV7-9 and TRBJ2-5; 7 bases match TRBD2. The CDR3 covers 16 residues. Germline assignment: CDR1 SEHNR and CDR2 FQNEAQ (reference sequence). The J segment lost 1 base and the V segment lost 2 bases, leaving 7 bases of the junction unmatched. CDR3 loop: CASSLSGGGIQETQYF. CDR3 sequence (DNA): TGTGCCAGCAGCTTATCCGGCGGGGGTATCCAAGAGACCCAGTACTTC. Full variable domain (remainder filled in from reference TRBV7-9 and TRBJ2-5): DTGVSQNPRHKITKRGQNVTFRCDPISEHNRLYWYRQTLGQGPEFLTYFQNEAQLEKSRLLSDRFSAERPKGSFSTLEIQRTEQGDSAMYLCASSLSGGGIQETQYFGPGTRLLVL.

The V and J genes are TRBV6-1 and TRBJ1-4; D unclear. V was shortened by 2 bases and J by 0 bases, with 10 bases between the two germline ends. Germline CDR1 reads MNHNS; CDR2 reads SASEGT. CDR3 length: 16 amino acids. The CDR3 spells CASSERRSATNEKLFF. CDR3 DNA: TGTGCCAGCAGTGAAAGGCGATCGGCAACTAATGAAAAACTGTTTTTT.

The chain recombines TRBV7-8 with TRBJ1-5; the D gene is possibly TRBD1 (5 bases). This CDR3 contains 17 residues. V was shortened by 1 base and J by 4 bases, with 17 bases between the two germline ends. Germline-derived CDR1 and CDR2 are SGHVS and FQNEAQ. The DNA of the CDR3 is TGTGCCAGCAGCTTAGGGGCCCGGGACGGCAAAAATCAGCCCCAGCATTTT. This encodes CASSLGARDGKNQPQHF.

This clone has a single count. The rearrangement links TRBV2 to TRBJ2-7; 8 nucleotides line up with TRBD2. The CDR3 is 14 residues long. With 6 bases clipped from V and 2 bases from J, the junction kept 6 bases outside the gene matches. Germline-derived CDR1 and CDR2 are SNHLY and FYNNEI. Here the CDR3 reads CASRDTSGTYEQYF. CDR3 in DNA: TGTGCCAGCAGGGACACTAGCGGAACCTACGAGCAGTACTTC.

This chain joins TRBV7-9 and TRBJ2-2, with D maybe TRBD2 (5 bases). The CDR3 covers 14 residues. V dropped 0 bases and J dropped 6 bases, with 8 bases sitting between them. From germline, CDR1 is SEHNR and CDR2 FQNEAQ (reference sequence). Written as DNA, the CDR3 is TGTGCCAGCAGCTTAGCGCAGCGGTCCGGGGAGCTGTTTTTT. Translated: CASSLAQRSGELFF.

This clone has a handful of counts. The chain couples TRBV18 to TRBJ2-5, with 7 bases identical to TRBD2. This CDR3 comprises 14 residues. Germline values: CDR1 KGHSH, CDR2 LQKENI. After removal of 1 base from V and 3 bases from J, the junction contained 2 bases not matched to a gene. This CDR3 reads CASSPQGGEETQYF. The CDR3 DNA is TGTGCCAGCTCACCACAGGGAGGGGAAGAGACCCAGTACTTC.

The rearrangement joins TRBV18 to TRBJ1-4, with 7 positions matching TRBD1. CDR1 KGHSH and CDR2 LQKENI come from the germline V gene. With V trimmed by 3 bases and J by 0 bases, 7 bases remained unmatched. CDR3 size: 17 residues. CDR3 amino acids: CASSPPGQTSTNEKLFF. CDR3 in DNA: TGTGCCAGCTCACCGCCGGGACAGACATCAACTAATGAAAAACTGTTTTTT.

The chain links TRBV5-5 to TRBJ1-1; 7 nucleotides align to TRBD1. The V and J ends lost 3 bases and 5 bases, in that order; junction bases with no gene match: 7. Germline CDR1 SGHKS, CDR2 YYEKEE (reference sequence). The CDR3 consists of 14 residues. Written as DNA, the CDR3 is TGTGCCAGCAGCTGGGGAGGGGGCAAGACTGAAGCTTTCTTT. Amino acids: CASSWGGGKTEAFF.

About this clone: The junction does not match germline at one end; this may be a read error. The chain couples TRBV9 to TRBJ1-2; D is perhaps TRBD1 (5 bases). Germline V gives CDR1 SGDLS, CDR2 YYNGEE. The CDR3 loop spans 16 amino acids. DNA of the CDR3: TGTGCCAGTAGCGTAGGAGGGGCGGGGGGTAACTATGGCTACACCTTC. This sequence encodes CASSVGGAGGNYGYTF. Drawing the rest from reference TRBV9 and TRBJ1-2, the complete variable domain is DSGVTQTPKHLITATGQRVTLRCSPRSGDLSVYWYQQSLDQGLQFLIQYYNGEERAKGNILERFSAQQFPDLHSELNLSSLELGDSALYFCASSVGGAGGNYGYTFGSGTRLTVV.